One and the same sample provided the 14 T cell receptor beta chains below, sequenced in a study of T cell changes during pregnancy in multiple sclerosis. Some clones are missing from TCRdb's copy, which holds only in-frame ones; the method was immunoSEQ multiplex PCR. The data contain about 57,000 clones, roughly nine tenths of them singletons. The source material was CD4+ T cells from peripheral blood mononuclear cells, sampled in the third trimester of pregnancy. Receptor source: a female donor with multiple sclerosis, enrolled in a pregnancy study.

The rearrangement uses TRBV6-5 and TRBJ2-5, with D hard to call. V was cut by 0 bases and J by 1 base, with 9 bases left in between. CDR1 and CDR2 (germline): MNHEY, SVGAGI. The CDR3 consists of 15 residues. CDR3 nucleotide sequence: TGTGCCAGCAGTTACTCCTTGGGCGCCCAAGAGACCCAGTACTTC. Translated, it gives CASSYSLGAQETQYF.

The CDR3 bases are TGTGCCAGCAGCGTAGCAGAGAACACTGAAGCTTTCTTT. Translation gives CASSVAENTEAFF. The chain links TRBV9 to TRBJ1-1; D ambiguous. V lost 0 bases, J lost 1 base, and 4 bases lay in between. Germline V CDR1 and CDR2: SGDLS, YYNGEE. This CDR3 region has 13 residues.

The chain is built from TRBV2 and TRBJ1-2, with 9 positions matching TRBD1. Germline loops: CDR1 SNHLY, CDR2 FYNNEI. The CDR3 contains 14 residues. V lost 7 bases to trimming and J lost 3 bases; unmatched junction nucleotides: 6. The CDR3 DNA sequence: TGTGCCAGCAACAGGGGGCGTTTGGACTATGGCTACACCTTC. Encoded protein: CASNRGRLDYGYTF.

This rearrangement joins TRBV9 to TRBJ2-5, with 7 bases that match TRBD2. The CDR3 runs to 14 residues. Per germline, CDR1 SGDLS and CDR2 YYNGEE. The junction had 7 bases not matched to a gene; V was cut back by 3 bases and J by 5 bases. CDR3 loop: CASSAGAGGETQYF. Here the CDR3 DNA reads TGTGCCAGCAGCGCCGGGGCCGGGGGGGAGACCCAGTACTTC.

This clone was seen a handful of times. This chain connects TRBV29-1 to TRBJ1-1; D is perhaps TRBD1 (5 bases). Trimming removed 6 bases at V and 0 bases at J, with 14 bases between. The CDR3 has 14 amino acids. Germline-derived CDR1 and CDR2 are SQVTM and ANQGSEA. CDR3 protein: CSVVRQSMNTEAFF. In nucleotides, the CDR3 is TGCAGCGTCGTTAGACAGAGTATGAACACTGAAGCTTTCTTT.

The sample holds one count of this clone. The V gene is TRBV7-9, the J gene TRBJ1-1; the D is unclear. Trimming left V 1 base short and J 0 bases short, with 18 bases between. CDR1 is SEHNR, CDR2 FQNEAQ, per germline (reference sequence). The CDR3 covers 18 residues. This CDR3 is CASSLVIHRTGMNTEAFF. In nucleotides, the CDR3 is TGTGCCAGCAGCTTAGTTATACATAGGACTGGGATGAACACTGAAGCTTTCTTT.

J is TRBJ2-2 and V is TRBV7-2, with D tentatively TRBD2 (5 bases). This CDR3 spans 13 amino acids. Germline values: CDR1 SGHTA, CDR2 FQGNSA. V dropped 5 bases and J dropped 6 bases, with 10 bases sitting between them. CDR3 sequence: CASSIGRSGELFF. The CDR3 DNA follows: TGTGCCAGCAGCATAGGGAGATCCGGGGAGCTGTTTTTT.

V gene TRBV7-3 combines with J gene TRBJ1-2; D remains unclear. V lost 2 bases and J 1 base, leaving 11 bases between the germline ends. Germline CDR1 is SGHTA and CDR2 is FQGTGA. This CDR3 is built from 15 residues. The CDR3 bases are TGTGCCAGCAGCTTAGGCCAGGCAGATAACTATGGCTACACCTTC. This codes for CASSLGQADNYGYTF.

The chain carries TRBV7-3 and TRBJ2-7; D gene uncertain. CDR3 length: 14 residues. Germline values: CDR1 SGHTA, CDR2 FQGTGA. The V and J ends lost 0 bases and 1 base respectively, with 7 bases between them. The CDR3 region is CASSLTVSSYEQYF. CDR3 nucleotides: TGTGCCAGCAGCTTAACGGTCAGTTCCTACGAGCAGTACTTC. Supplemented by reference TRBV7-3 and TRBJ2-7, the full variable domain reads GAGVSQTPSNKVTEKGKYVELRCDPISGHTALYWYRQSLGQGPEFLIYFQGTGAADDSGLPNDRFFAVRPEGSVSTLKIQRTERGDSAVYLCASSLTVSSYEQYFGPGTRLTVT.

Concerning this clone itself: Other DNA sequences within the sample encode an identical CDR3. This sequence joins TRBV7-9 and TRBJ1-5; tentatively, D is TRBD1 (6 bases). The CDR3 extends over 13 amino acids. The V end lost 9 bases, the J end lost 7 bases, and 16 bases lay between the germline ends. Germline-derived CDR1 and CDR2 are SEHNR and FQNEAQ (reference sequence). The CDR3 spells CASSQGQDQPQHF. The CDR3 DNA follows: TGTGCCAGTAGCCAGGGGCAGGACCAGCCCCAGCATTTT.

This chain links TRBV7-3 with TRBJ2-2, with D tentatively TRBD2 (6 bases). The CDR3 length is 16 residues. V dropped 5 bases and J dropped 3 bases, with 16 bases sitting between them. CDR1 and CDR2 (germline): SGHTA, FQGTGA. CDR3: CASSPHGGPDTGELFF. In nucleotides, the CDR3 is TGTGCCAGCAGCCCCCACGGGGGACCCGACACCGGGGAGCTGTTTTTT.

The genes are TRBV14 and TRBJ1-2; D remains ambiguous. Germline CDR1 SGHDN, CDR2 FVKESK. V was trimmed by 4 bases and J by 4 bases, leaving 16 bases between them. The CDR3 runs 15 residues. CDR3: CASSPPGGLGYGYTF. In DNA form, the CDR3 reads TGTGCCAGCAGCCCGCCAGGAGGCTTGGGCTATGGCTACACCTTC.

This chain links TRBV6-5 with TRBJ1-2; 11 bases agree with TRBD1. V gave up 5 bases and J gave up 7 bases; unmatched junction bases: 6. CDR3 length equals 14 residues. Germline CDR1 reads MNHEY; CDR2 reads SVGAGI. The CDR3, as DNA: TGTGCCAGCAGTCCGGACAGGGGGCAAGGTGGCTACACCTTC. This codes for CASSPDRGQGGYTF.

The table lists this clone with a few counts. The CDR3 loop is CAWGPGVAEAFF. The CDR3 DNA reads as TGTGCCTGGGGGCCGGGAGTCGCTGAAGCTTTCTTT. The rearrangement joins TRBV30 to TRBJ1-1; D not resolved. This CDR3 has 12 amino acids. Trimming removed 5 bases from V and 6 bases from J, with 13 bases in between. Germline CDR1 and CDR2: GTSNPN and SVGIG (reference sequence).